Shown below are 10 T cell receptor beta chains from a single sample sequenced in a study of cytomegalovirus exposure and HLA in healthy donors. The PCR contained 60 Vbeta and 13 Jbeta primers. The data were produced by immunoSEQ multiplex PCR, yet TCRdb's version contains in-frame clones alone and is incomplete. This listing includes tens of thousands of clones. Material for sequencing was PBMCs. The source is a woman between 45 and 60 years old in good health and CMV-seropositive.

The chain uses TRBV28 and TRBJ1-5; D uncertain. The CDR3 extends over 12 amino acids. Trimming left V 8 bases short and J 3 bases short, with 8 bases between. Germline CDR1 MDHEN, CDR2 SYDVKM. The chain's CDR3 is CASDGTNQPQHF. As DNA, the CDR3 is TGTGCCAGCGATGGCACCAATCAGCCCCAGCATTTT.

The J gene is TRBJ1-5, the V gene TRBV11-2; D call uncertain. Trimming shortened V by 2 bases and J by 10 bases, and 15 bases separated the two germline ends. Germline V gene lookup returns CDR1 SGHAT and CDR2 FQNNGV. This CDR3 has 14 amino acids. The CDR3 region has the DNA TGTGCCAGCAGCTTACGTGCGGGGATCAGCCCCCAGCATTTT. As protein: CASSLRAGISPQHF.

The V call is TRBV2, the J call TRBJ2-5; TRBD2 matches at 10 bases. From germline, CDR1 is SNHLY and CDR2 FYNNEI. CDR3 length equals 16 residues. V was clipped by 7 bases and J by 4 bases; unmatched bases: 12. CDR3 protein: CASTRTLAGAGETQYF. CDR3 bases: TGTGCCAGCACCCGCACTCTAGCGGGAGCCGGAGAGACCCAGTACTTC.

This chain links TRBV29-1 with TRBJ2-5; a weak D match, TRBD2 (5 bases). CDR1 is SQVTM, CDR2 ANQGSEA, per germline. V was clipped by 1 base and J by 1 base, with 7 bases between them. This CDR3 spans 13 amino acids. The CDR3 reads CSVEGGSQETQYF. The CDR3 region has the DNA TGCAGCGTTGAAGGTGGGAGCCAAGAGACCCAGTACTTC.

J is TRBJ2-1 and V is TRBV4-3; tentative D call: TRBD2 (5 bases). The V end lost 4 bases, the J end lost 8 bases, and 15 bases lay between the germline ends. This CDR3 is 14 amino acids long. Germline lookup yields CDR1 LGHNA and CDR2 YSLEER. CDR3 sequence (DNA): TGCGCCAGCAGCCGGCCGGGATCCGGAGATGAGCAGTTCTTC. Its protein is CASSRPGSGDEQFF.

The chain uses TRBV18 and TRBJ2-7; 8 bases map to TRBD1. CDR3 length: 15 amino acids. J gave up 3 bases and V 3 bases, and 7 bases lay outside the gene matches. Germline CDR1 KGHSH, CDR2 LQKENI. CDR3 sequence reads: CASSPSTGARYEQYF. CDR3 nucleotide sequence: TGTGCCAGCTCACCCTCGACAGGGGCCCGCTACGAGCAGTACTTC.

The CDR3 protein is CASRRASGNHEQFF. CDR3 nucleotides: TGTGCCAGCAGACGGGCTAGCGGGAACCATGAGCAGTTCTTC. The gene calls are TRBV14 and TRBJ2-1; 9 nucleotides align to TRBD2. The CDR3 is made up of 14 amino acids. Looked up from germline, CDR1 is SGHDN and CDR2 is FVKESK. The V gene end was trimmed by 6 bases and the J gene end by 8 bases; junction bases not matched to a gene: 8.

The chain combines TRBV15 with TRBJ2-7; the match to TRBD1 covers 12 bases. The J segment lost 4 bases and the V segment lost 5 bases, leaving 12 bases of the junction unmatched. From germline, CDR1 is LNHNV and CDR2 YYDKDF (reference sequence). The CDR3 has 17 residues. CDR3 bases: TGTGCCACCAGCCCCATCGGGGGGACAGGGGGCTTATACGAGCAGTACTTC. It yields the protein CATSPIGGTGGLYEQYF.

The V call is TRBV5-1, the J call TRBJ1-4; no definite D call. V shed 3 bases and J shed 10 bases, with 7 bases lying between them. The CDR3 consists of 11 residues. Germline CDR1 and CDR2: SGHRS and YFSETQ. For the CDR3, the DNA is TGCGCCAGCAGCTGGGGAGGAAAACTGTTTTTT. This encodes CASSWGGKLFF.

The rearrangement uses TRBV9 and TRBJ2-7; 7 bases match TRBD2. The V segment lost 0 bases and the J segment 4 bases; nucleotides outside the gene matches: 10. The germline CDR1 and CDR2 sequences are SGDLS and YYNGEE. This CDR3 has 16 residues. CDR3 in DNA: TGTGCCAGCAGCGTAGGAGGATGGGCTAGCGGTTACGAGCAGTACTTC. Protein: CASSVGGWASGYEQYF.